Each of the 16 T cell receptor beta chains below was sequenced from the same sample in a study of T-cell memory formation after mild COVID-19. TCRdb reanalysed the 5' RACE reads using MiXCR and keeps one entry per CDR3 protein. Found here are 50,000 to 60,000 distinct CDR3 sequences, 25% to 35% of them singletons; the top ten hold 40% to 45%. Input material: PBMCs or a T cell subset sorted from them (not recorded which). These receptors were collected from a young man who had mild COVID-19 (a few samples of this study predate the infection). Cell type and time point are not known.

The V and J genes are TRBV20-1 and TRBJ2-2; D may be TRBD2 (5 bases). Between the trimmed V and J ends, which lost 3 bases and 8 bases, there was a span of 10 bases. Germline V gene lookup returns CDR1 DFQATT and CDR2 SNEGSKA (reference sequence). This CDR3 spans 12 amino acids. DNA for the CDR3: TGCAGTGCTAGCCGGGGATTTGGGGAGCTGTTTTTT. The encoded protein is CSASRGFGELFF.

The chain couples TRBV7-6 to TRBJ2-3; TRBD2 agrees at 9 bases. J was trimmed by 2 bases and V by 1 base; bases with no gene match: 7. The germline V gene has CDR1 SGHVS and CDR2 FNYEAQ. CDR3 size: 17 residues. DNA of the CDR3: TGTGCCAGCAGCTTAGGGGCTAGCGGGGCGTACACAGATACGCAGTATTTT. It specifies CASSLGASGAYTDTQYF.

The chain links TRBV6-5 to TRBJ1-2; D ambiguous. Trimming left V 6 bases short and J 6 bases short, with 11 bases between. The CDR3 is made up of 12 amino acids. The germline gives CDR1 MNHEY, CDR2 SVGAGI. The CDR3 here is CASSSRVDGYTF. The CDR3 DNA sequence: TGTGCCAGCAGCTCGAGGGTTGATGGCTACACCTTC.

This chain joins TRBV29-1 and TRBJ2-5; 8 nucleotides line up with TRBD2. Looked up from germline, CDR1 is SQVTM and CDR2 is ANQGSEA. This CDR3 region has 12 residues. The trim removed 7 bases at V and 4 bases at J, leaving 5 bases unmatched. Here the CDR3 DNA reads TGCAGCGCCAACGGGGGGGGAGAGACCCAGTACTTC. It specifies CSANGGGETQYF.

V is TRBV4-1 and J is TRBJ2-5; 7 bases are shared with TRBD1. From germline, CDR1 is MGHRA and CDR2 YSYEKL. CDR3 length equals 14 residues. V dropped 3 bases and J dropped 2; count of bases not matched to a gene: 3. The CDR3 here is CASSHLTGQETQYF. CDR3 nucleotides: TGCGCCAGCAGCCACCTGACAGGGCAAGAGACCCAGTACTTC.

The rearrangement links TRBV6-2 or TRBV6-3 to TRBJ2-2, with D possibly being TRBD2 (5 bases). Germline V gives CDR1 MNHEY, CDR2 SVGEGT. This CDR3 region has 14 residues. V was shortened by 8 bases and J by 4 bases, with 14 bases between the two germline ends. CDR3 region: CASAPGIGTGELFF. The CDR3 DNA reads TGTGCCAGCGCCCCGGGGATCGGCACCGGGGAGCTGTTTTTT.

The CDR3 sequence is CASSFTRTVSSYEQYF. CDR3 sequence (DNA): TGTGCCAGCAGCTTTACCCGGACGGTTAGTTCCTACGAGCAGTACTTC. The rearrangement joins TRBV11-2 to TRBJ2-7; unclear D gene. Germline V lookup: CDR1 SGHAT, CDR2 FQNNGV. The CDR3 totals 16 residues. The V end was cut by 3 bases, the J end by 1 base, with 16 bases between.

The chain links TRBV7-9 to TRBJ1-2; D remains ambiguous. The length of the CDR3 is 14 residues. Germline V CDR1 and CDR2: SEHNR, FQNEAQ (reference sequence). V dropped 5 bases and J dropped 6 bases, with 16 bases sitting between them. As DNA, the CDR3 is TGTGCCAGCAGCACCCAGAGGGCAGAAAATGGCTACACCTTC. It specifies CASSTQRAENGYTF.

CDR3 nucleotide sequence: TGTGCCAGCAGCGTAGATAGGACAGGGGCCTATGGCTACACCTTC. Its translation: CASSVDRTGAYGYTF. This sequence joins TRBV9 and TRBJ1-2; 9 bases map to TRBD1. The germline V gene encodes CDR1 SGDLS and CDR2 YYNGEE. The CDR3 covers 15 residues. Trimming removed 0 bases from V and 4 bases from J; junction bases left unmatched: 4.

The CDR3 sequence: CASSFSGGAFNEQFF. The CDR3 region has the DNA TGTGCCAGCAGCTTTAGCGGGGGGGCTTTTAATGAGCAGTTCTTC. The V gene is TRBV7-6, the J gene TRBJ2-1, with 11 bases matching TRBD2. With 3 bases clipped from V and 7 bases from J, the junction kept 5 bases outside the gene matches. This CDR3 has 15 residues. The germline V gene encodes CDR1 SGHVS and CDR2 FNYEAQ.

The chain recombines TRBV3-1 with TRBJ2-1; TRBD2 matches 8 bases. This CDR3 region has 12 residues. The germline V gene has CDR1 LGHDT and CDR2 YNNKEL (reference sequence). V shed 6 bases and J 12 bases; nucleotides not matched to a gene: 7. The CDR3 bases are TGTGCCAGCAGTTATAGCGGGAAGGGGCAGTTCTTC. It translates to CASSYSGKGQFF.

This clonotype has only a few counts. The V call is TRBV20-1, the J call TRBJ2-5; no firm D call. Germline-derived CDR1 and CDR2 are DFQATT and SNEGSKA (reference sequence). V was clipped by 5 bases and J by 0 bases, with 10 bases between them. This CDR3 contains 13 residues. The CDR3 DNA reads TGCAGTGCTCCTCCGGGTGACCAAGAGACCCAGTACTTC. Encoded protein: CSAPPGDQETQYF.

This clonotype showed up just a few times. This chain links TRBV12-3 or TRBV12-4 with TRBJ2-3, with D possibly matching TRBD2 (5 bases). CDR3 length equals 14 residues. Deletions cut 5 bases from V and 0 bases from J, with 9 bases between. The CDR3 reads CASSEASSTDTQYF. The DNA of the CDR3 is TGTGCCAGCAGTGAAGCTAGCAGCACAGATACGCAGTATTTT.

The table lists this clonotype with a few counts. DNA of the CDR3: TGTGCCAGCAGCCAAACCGGGAGGGGGAGCACAGATACGCAGTATTTT. Protein sequence: CASSQTGRGSTDTQYF. The V gene is TRBV7-9, the J gene TRBJ2-3, with 8 positions matching TRBD2. Germline-derived CDR1 and CDR2 are SEHNR and FQNEAQ (reference sequence). The CDR3 spans 16 residues. Trimming at V came to 5 bases and at J to 0 bases, leaving 7 bases not matched to a gene.

V and J are TRBV4-2 and TRBJ2-1; either TRBD1 or TRBD2 may supply D (5 bases each). The CDR3 contains 15 residues. Trimming stripped 5 bases from V and 5 bases from J, with 16 bases between. Germline V gene sequence: CDR1 LGHNA, CDR2 YNFKEQ. CDR3 region: CASSNRDQRDNEQFF. The CDR3 region has the DNA TGTGCCAGCAGCAACCGGGACCAGAGGGACAATGAGCAGTTCTTC.

This clonotype came up a few times. The V gene is TRBV15, the J gene TRBJ1-1; D gene unclear. This CDR3 has 13 residues. Germline V gene lookup returns CDR1 LNHNV and CDR2 YYDKDF (reference sequence). Trimming stripped 3 bases from V and 3 bases from J, with 8 bases between. The CDR3, as DNA: TGTGCCACCAGCAGTTTTGAGGACACTGAAGCTTTCTTT. The encoded protein is CATSSFEDTEAFF.